The present T cell receptor beta chain was sequenced within a study of cytomegalovirus exposure and HLA in healthy donors. Regarding the study as a whole: It was 150 to 200 TCR beta chains that were listed as cytomegalovirus-associated. HLA alleles were associated with fewer than 20,000 TCR beta sequences in a later analysis at 0.05 false discovery rate. A later analysis showed TCR association rates differing by HLA locus, peaking at DRB1 and lowest at HLA-C.

The germline V and J ends were trimmed by 6 bases and 2 bases, with 14 bases remaining between them. CDR1 and CDR2 from the germline V gene are SGHVS and FNYEAQ. CDR3 length: 15 amino acids. About this clone itself: Its antigen remains unknown.

Primers included in the PCR were 60 Vbeta and 13 Jbeta primers. Authors' methods: An analysis that came later counted tens of millions of unique TCR beta chains, about 10 million shared. TCRdb's copy holds only in-frame clones and misses some; the assay was immunoSEQ multiplex PCR. V and J calls and clone size are as listed in that table; D and trimming were resolved from the DNA. The sample includes 200,000 to 250,000 clones, approximately 88% seen only once; the top ten take roughly 0.66%. What was sequenced was PBMCs. This chain connects TRBV7-6 to TRBJ2-1, with D possibly TRBD1 on 6 matching bases. This receptor was identified in a boy aged 2-9 years in good health and CMV-seronegative. CDR3 in DNA: TGTGCCAGCAGTTTTTCAGGGGACACCTACAATGAGCAGTTCTTC. Protein sequence: CASSFSGDTYNEQFF. Based on the CDR3 plus reference TRBV7-6 and TRBJ2-1, the full variable domain is GAGVSQSPRYKVTKRGQDVALRCDPISGHVSLYWYRQALGQGPEFLTYFNYEAQQDKSGLPNDRFSAERPEGSISTLTIQRTEQRDSAMYRCASSFSGDTYNEQFFGPGTRLTVL.